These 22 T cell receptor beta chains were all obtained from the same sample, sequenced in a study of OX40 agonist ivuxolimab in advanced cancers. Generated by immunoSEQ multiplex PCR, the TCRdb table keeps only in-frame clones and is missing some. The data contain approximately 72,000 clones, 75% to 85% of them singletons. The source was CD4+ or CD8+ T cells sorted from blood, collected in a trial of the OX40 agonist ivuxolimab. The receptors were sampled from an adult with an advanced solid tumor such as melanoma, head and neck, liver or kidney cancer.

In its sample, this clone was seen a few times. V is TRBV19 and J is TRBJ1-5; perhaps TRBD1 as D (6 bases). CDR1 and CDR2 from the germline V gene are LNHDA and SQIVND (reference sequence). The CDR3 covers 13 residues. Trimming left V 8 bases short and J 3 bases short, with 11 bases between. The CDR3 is CASLDSDNQPQHF. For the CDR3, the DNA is TGTGCCAGTTTGGACAGTGACAATCAGCCCCAGCATTTT.

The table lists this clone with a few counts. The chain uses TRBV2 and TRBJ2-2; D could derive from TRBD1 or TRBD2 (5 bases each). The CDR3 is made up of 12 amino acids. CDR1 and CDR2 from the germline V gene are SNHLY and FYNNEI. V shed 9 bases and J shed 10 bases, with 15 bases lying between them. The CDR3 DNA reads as TGTGCCAGTTTTGAGGGGTTTGAGGAGCTGTTTTTT. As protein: CASFEGFEELFF.

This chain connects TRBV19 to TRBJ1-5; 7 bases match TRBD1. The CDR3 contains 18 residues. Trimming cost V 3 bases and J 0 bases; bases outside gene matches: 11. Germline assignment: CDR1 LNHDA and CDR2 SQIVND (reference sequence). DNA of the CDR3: TGTGCCAGTAGTATGAATATTCGGGACAGTTATAGCAATCAGCCCCAGCATTTT. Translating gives CASSMNIRDSYSNQPQHF.

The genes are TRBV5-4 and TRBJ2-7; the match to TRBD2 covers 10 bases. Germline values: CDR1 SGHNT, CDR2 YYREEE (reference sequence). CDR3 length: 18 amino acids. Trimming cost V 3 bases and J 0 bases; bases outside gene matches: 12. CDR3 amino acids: CASSYSGTSGASSYEQYF. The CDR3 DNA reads TGTGCCAGCAGCTACTCCGGCACTAGCGGGGCTAGCTCCTACGAGCAGTACTTC.

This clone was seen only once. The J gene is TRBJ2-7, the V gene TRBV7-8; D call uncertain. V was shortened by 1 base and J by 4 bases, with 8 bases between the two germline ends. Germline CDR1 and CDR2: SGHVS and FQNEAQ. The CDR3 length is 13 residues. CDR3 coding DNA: TGTGCCAGCAGCTTAGACACCCTTTACGAGCAGTACTTC. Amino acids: CASSLDTLYEQYF. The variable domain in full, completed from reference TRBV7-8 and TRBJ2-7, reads GAGVSQSPRYKVAKRGQDVALRCDPISGHVSLFWYQQALGQGPEFLTYFQNEAQLDKSGLPSDRFFAERPEGSVSTLKIQRTQQEDSAVYLCASSLDTLYEQYFGPGTRLTVT.

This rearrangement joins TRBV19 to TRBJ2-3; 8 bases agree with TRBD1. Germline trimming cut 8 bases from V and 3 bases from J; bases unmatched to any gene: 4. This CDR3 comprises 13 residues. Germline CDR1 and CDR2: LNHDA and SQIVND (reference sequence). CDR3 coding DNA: TGTGCCAGTTCGGGACAGGCTACAGATACGCAGTATTTT. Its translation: CASSGQATDTQYF. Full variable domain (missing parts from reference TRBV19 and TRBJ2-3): DGGITQSPKYLFRKEGQNVTLSCEQNLNHDAMYWYRQDPGQGLRLIYYSQIVNDFQKGDIAEGYSVSREKKESFPLTVTSAQKNPTAFYLCASSGQATDTQYFGPGTRLTVL.

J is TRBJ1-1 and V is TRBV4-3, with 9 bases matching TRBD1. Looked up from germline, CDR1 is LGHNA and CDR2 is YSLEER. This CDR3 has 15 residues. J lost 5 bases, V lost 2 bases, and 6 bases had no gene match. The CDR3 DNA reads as TGCGCCAGCAGCCAACTACAGGGGGCTGTTACTGAAGCTTTCTTT. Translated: CASSQLQGAVTEAFF.

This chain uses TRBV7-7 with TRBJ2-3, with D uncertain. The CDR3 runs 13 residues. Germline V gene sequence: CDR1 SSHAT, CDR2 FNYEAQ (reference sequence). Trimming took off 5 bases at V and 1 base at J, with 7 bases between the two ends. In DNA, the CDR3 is TGTGCCAGCAGCCAGGACCGCACAGATACGCAGTATTTT. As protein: CASSQDRTDTQYF.

The CDR3 coding sequence is TGTGCCAGCAGCTGGACGACAGGGGGCATCGAGACCCAGTACTTC. Residues: CASSWTTGGIETQYF. V and J are TRBV7-9 and TRBJ2-5; 10 bases fit TRBD1. CDR1 SEHNR and CDR2 FQNEAQ come from the germline V gene (reference sequence). CDR3 length: 15 residues. After removal of 4 bases from V and 5 bases from J, the junction contained 7 bases not matched to a gene.

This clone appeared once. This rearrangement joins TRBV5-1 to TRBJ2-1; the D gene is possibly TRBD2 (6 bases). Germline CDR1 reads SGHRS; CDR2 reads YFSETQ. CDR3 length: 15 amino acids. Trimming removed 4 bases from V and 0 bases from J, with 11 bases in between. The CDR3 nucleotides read TGCGCCAGCAGCCCAGGACTACCCTCCTACAATGAGCAGTTCTTC. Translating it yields CASSPGLPSYNEQFF.

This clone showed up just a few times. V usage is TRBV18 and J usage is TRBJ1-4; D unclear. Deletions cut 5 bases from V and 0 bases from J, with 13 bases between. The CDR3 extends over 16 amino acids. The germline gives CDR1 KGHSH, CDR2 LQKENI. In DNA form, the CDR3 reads TGTGCCAGCTCATCGGCTTCGGGTACAACTAATGAAAAACTGTTTTTT. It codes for CASSSASGTTNEKLFF.

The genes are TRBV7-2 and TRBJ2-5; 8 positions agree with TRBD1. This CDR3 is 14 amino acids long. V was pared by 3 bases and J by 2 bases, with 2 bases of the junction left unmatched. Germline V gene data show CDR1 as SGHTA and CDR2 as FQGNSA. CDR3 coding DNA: TGTGCCAGCAGCTTGGACAGGGCACAAGAGACCCAGTACTTC. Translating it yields CASSLDRAQETQYF.

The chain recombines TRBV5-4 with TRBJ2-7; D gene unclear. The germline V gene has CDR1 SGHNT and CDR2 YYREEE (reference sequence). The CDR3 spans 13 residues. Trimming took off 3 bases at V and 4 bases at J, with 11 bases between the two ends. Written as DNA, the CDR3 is TGTGCCAGCAGCTCCAATCGCGCGTACGAGCAGTACTTC. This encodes CASSSNRAYEQYF.

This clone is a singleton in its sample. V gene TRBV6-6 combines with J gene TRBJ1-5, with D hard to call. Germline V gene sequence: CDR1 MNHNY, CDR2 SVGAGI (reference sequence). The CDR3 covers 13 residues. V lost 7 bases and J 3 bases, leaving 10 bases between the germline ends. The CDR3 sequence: CASTPTVNQPQHF. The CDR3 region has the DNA TGTGCCAGCACCCCGACGGTCAATCAGCCCCAGCATTTT.

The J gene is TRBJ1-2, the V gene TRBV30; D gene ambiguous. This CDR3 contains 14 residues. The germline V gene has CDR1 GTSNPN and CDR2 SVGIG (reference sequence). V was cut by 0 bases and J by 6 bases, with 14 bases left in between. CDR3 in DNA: TGTGCCTGGAGTGTACCGGAAGTTCTAAATGGCTACACCTTC. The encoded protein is CAWSVPEVLNGYTF.

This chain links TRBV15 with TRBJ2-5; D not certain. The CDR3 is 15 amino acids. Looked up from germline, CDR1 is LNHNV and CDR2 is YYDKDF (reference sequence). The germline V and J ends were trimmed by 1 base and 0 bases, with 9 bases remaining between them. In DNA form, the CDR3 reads TGTGCCACCAGCAGAGGTGGACGTTACCAAGAGACCCAGTACTTC. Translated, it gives CATSRGGRYQETQYF.

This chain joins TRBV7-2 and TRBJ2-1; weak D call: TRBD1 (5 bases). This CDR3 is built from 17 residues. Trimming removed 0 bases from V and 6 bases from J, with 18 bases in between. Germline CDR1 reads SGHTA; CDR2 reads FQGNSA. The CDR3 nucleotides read TGTGCCAGCAGCTTAGCGCCCGCCTTAAGGGGCGGCAATGAGCAGTTCTTC. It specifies CASSLAPALRGGNEQFF.

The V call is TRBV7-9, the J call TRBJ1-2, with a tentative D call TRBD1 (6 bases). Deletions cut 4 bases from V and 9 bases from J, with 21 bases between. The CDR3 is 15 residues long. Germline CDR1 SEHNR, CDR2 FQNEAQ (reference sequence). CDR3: CASSSAGGRIFRYTF. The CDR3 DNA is TGTGCCAGCAGCTCCGCGGGGGGCAGAATCTTCCGCTACACCTTC.

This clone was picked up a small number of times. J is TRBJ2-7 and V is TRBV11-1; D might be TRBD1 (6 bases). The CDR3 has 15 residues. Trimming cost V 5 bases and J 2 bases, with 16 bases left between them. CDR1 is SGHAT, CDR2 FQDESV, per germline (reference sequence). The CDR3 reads CASSRTVYGPYEQYF. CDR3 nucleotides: TGTGCCAGCAGCCGGACAGTTTATGGTCCCTACGAGCAGTACTTC. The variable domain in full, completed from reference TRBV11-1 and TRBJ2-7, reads EAEVAQSPRYKITEKSQAVAFWCDPISGHATLYWYRQILGQGPELLVQFQDESVVDDSQLPKDRFSAERLKGVDSTLKIQPAELGDSAMYLCASSRTVYGPYEQYFGPGTRLTVT.

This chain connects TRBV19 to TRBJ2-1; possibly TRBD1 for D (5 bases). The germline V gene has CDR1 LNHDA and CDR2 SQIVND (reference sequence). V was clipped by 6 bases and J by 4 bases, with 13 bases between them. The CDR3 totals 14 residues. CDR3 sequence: CASSQGRQYNEQFF. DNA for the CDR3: TGTGCCAGTAGCCAGGGTCGCCAATACAATGAGCAGTTCTTC.

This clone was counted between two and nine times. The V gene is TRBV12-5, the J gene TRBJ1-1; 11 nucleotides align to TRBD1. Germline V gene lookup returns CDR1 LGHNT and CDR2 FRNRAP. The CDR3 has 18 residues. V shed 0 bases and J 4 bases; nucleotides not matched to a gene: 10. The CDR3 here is CASGLVRGQGDLSTEAFF. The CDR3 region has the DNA TGTGCTAGTGGTTTGGTAAGGGGACAGGGGGATTTGAGCACTGAAGCTTTCTTT.

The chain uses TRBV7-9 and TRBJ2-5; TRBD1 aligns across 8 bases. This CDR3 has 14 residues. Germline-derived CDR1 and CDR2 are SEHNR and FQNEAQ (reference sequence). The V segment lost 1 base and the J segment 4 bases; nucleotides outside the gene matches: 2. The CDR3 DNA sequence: TGTGCCAGCAGCTTAGGACAGGGGCCAGAGACCCAGTACTTC. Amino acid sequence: CASSLGQGPETQYF.